This T cell receptor beta chain is from a study of regulatory T cells in long-lasting Graves disease. On this clonotype itself: Its antigen is as yet unknown.

Germline V lookup: CDR1 MNHEY, CDR2 SVGAGI. The CDR3 spans 14 residues. Trimming left V 2 bases short and J 5 bases short, with 12 bases between. The study's findings and limits: Newly diagnosed patients had higher TCR diversity than persistent Graves' patients did.

Arm-PCR with iRepertoire HTBI primers amplified the CDR3 regions for these TCR beta libraries. TCRdb analysed the multiplex PCR reads with MiXCR anew, one entry per CDR3 protein. The data hold approximately 400,000 distinct CDR3 sequences, with around 14% observed a single time. Indicated time point: newly diagnosed GD, antithyroid drugs for less than 3 months. The TCR library was made from RNA extracted from PBMCs. EDTA tubes collected 7.5 to 9.5 milliliters of peripheral blood. This sample was also put to use in a study of T cells in Graves' hyperthyroidism and ophthalmopathy. That report adds: TCR CDR3 underwent first-round RT-PCR with the HTBI primer set. Within blood appeared most thyroid clonotypes that had expanded above 0.001.

The sample was peripheral blood mononuclear cells (PBMCs), taken at new diagnosis, from a patient treated with antithyroid drugs. V is TRBV6-5 and J is TRBJ2-5; D is ambiguous. This receptor was obtained from a woman aged 25 to 39 with Graves disease. CDR3 loop: CASSYGARVETQYF. The CDR3 DNA reads TGTGCCAGCAGTTACGGTGCCCGGGTGGAGACCCAGTACTTC.